Below, one TCR beta chain is given with its context. This clone was detected a few times. The antigen it recognizes is unknown. Within one base of it there is no much larger clone, and no base qualities were kept. This entry is derived from a study of blood T cell repertoires in COVID-19 (dated by TCRdb to the early 2020s). Regarding the complete study: The collaborator samples originated in the United States, Italy and Spain and spanned the acute and convalescent phases of COVID-19. The material from the prospective study consisted of cDNA or gDNA derived from T cells, B-cell-depleted T cells, or PBMCs. Deeply sampled blood TCRbeta repertoires from subjects exposed to, actively infected with, or recovered from COVID-19 were included in the dataset. The repertoires were made available in a free public database intended to serve as a resource for research on the immune response to SARS-CoV-2. Samples came from the ongoing ImmuneRACE study (first 160 participants) plus 1,254 subjects from 6 global collaborators. Sample metadata almost always included a de-identified subject ID, COVID-19 status, age in years and sex. Where HLA class I and class II types were available, the types were taken from metadata supplied by the sample provider, not from assay-based typing.

Whole blood was collected in K2EDTA tubes by collaborating institutions according to the institutions' own protocols. For TCRbeta analysis, collaborators shipped samples as frozen whole blood, isolated PBMCs, or DNA extracted from either of those sample types. TCRbeta CDR3 regions were amplified from genomic DNA using the immunoSEQ Assay, a bias-controlled multiplex PCR. The paper's processing steps were these. Nucleated cell counts per sample were estimated from amplification of reference gene primers within the assay. To quantify the absolute abundance of each unique TCRbeta CDR3 rearrangement, sequence reads were collapsed and filtered. For each sample, productive Simpson clonality was calculated by taking the square root of Simpson's diversity index across productive rearrangements. The source is immuneACCESS, and TCRdb retained only in-frame sequences with V and J called. Part of the clones is not carried over; for the studies checked, unresolved V genes explain less than half of this, and the remainder is unexplained. V, J and clone size derive from that table, while D and trimming were established from the DNA sequence. The table for this sample lists about 82,000 clones; approximately 79% of them were counted only once. The ten biggest clones cover 2.5% to 3% of the sample.

Unmatched junction bases come to 6, with V trimmed by 4 bases and J by 0 bases. CDR3 length: 16 amino acids, cysteine to phenylalanine. CDR3 DNA is the only sequence kept; it has 48 bases, read in frame from the first base. CDR1 is given as MDHEN and CDR2 as SYDVKM, both from the germline V gene. Broad study findings and their caveats: The amount of clinical and demographic metadata varied by source and participant and was provided uncurated.

Here the chain combines TRBV28 and TRBJ2-1, with 7 bases matching TRBD1. The origin of this receptor is a human donor with acute or convalescent COVID-19. The donor label of this sample is uncertain. The sample consisted of peripheral blood. Read as DNA, the sequence is TGTGCCAGCAGTTCTCGGGACAGCCGCTCCTACAATGAGCAGTTCTTC. It specifies CASSSRDSRSYNEQFF. Extended through the reference TRBV28 and TRBJ2-1 proteins, this CDR3 yields the full variable domain: DVKVTQSSRYLVKRTGEKVFLECVQDMDHENMFWYRQDPGLGLRLIYFSYDVKMKEKGDIPEGYSVSREKKERFSLILESASTNQTSMYLCASSSRDSRSYNEQFFGPGTRLTVL.